This passage covers 17 T cell receptor beta chains from one sample sequenced in a study of blood T cell repertoires in COVID-19. Sequenced by immunoSEQ multiplex PCR; TCRdb stores in-frame clones only, minus some. The sample lists approximately 190,000 clones, roughly 84% occurring once. Sequenced: PBMCs or T cells enriched from blood (not recorded which). These receptors were obtained from a man aged 40-50 years who had recovered from COVID-19.

This rearrangement joins TRBV7-2 to TRBJ1-5; D may be TRBD1 (5 bases). Germline CDR1 reads SGHTA; CDR2 reads FQGNSA. The CDR3 is 14 residues long. V was cut by 3 bases and J by 7 bases, with 13 bases left in between. CDR3 sequence reads: CASSFWDFGQPQHF. The CDR3, as DNA: TGTGCCAGCAGCTTTTGGGACTTCGGCCAGCCCCAGCATTTT.

The chain links TRBV19 to TRBJ2-3, with TRBD2 matching over 8 bases. The CDR3 contains 16 residues. The germline CDR1 and CDR2 sequences are LNHDA and SQIVND (reference sequence). Losses at the gene ends were 6 bases for V and 3 bases for J; bases not matched to a gene: 11. CDR3 residues: CASSRRLSGATDTQYF. The DNA of the CDR3 is TGTGCCAGTAGCAGACGTCTTAGCGGGGCTACAGATACGCAGTATTTT. The whole variable domain, remainder taken from reference TRBV19 and TRBJ2-3, is DGGITQSPKYLFRKEGQNVTLSCEQNLNHDAMYWYRQDPGQGLRLIYYSQIVNDFQKGDIAEGYSVSREKKESFPLTVTSAQKNPTAFYLCASSRRLSGATDTQYFGPGTRLTVL.

A single count supports this clone. This chain joins TRBV2 and TRBJ2-1, with D perhaps TRBD2 (6 bases). Germline V gene data show CDR1 as SNHLY and CDR2 as FYNNEI. The V end lost 3 bases, the J end lost 4 bases, and 16 bases lay between the germline ends. This CDR3 is built from 16 residues. The CDR3 DNA is TGTGCCAGCAGTGACCTTATCCGGCGGGGATACAATGAGCAGTTCTTC. It yields the protein CASSDLIRRGYNEQFF.

This clone came up once. The chain carries TRBV21-1 and TRBJ1-5. TRBV21-1 is assigned pseudogene status. The CDR3 sequence is 15 residues long. CDR3 loop: CASSKARWPNQPQHF. The CDR3 bases are TGTGCCAGCAGCAAAGCGCGGTGGCCGAATCAGCCCCAGCATTTT.

This chain connects TRBV6-5 to TRBJ2-2; tentative D call: TRBD1 (8 bases). V was shortened by 5 bases and J by 5 bases, with 15 bases between the two germline ends. CDR1 and CDR2 from the germline V gene are MNHEY and SVGAGI. The length of the CDR3 is 15 residues. Here the CDR3 DNA reads TGTGCCAGCAGTAGCGACAGGGGAGGGACCGGGGAGCTGTTTTTT. This encodes CASSSDRGGTGELFF.

This sequence joins TRBV18 and TRBJ1-6; D might be TRBD1 (5 bases). The germline gives CDR1 KGHSH, CDR2 LQKENI. This CDR3 contains 15 residues. Deletions cut 3 bases from V and 3 bases from J, with 9 bases between. CDR3: CASSPPGLYNSPLHF. The CDR3 nucleotides are TGTGCCAGCTCACCTCCGGGACTCTATAATTCACCCCTCCACTTT.

This clone was detected once. V and J are TRBV27 and TRBJ1-2; 7 nucleotides line up with TRBD1. Germline lookup yields CDR1 MNHEY and CDR2 SMNVEV (reference sequence). V dropped 6 bases and J dropped 4; count of bases not matched to a gene: 5. The CDR3 is 13 amino acids. CDR3 protein: CASRPRDSYGYTF. The DNA of the CDR3 is TGTGCCAGCAGACCCCGGGACAGCTATGGCTACACCTTC.

The rearrangement uses TRBV7-9 and TRBJ2-1, with D possibly being TRBD1 (6 bases). V lost 5 bases, J lost 0 bases, and 11 bases lay in between. The CDR3 totals 15 residues. The germline V gene has CDR1 SEHNR and CDR2 FQNEAQ (reference sequence). CDR3 nucleotide sequence: TGTGCCAGCAGCGGGGGACAAAGCTCCTACAATGAGCAGTTCTTC. This sequence encodes CASSGGQSSYNEQFF.

The V gene is TRBV27, the J gene TRBJ1-1; TRBD1 matches at 7 bases. Germline assignment: CDR1 MNHEY and CDR2 SMNVEV (reference sequence). The CDR3 extends over 15 amino acids. V lost 10 bases and J lost 4; bases outside the gene matches: 15. Written as DNA, the CDR3 is TGTGCCAACACGACAGGGTACTTTTTTCTCACTGAAGCTTTCTTT. Its translation is CANTTGYFFLTEAFF.

The rearrangement uses TRBV3-1 (or the pseudogene TRBV3-2) and TRBJ2-3, with 12 bases identical to TRBD2. This CDR3 comprises 18 residues. The germline V gene has CDR1 LGHDT and CDR2 YNNKEL (reference sequence). J gave up 1 base and V 5 bases, and 10 bases lay outside the gene matches. The CDR3 reads CASSGLAGGLLGTDTQYF. In nucleotides, the CDR3 is TGTGCCAGCAGCGGTCTAGCGGGGGGGCTTTTGGGCACAGATACGCAGTATTTT.

V is TRBV6-5 and J is TRBJ1-3; D gene ambiguous. The CDR3 spans 15 residues. The germline V gene has CDR1 MNHEY and CDR2 SVGAGI. V was trimmed by 7 bases and J by 8 bases, leaving 21 bases between them. The CDR3 here is CASKTRSPSRDTIYF. CDR3 nucleotide sequence: TGTGCCAGCAAAACTCGATCTCCTTCACGGGACACCATATATTTT.

The chain links TRBV5-6 to TRBJ1-2; no clear D. Germline-derived CDR1 and CDR2 are SGHDT and YYEEEE. This CDR3 is 15 amino acids long. V was cut by 0 bases and J by 2 bases, with 11 bases left in between. Here the CDR3 DNA reads TGTGCCAGCAGCTTGGGGGCGGGGTCCAACTATGGCTACACCTTC. Amino acid sequence: CASSLGAGSNYGYTF.

The chain links TRBV18 to TRBJ1-6; D ambiguous. The V and J ends lost 0 bases and 9 bases respectively, with 6 bases between them. In germline, CDR1 is KGHSH, CDR2 LQKENI. This CDR3 spans 13 amino acids. The chain's CDR3 is CASSPPAVSPLHF. The CDR3 region has the DNA TGTGCCAGCTCACCACCTGCGGTTTCACCCCTCCACTTT.

The chain employs TRBV4-1 and TRBJ1-2; 8 bases are shared with TRBD1. With V trimmed by 0 bases and J by 3 bases, 6 bases remained unmatched. The CDR3 is made up of 16 amino acids. Germline values: CDR1 MGHRA, CDR2 YSYEKL. In DNA form, the CDR3 reads TGCGCCAGCAGCCAAGACGGGACAGGTCCGGACTATGGCTACACCTTC. Its protein product is CASSQDGTGPDYGYTF.

The CDR3: CATSVRQGLNAEAFF. The CDR3 DNA is TGTGCCACCAGCGTAAGACAGGGATTAAACGCTGAAGCTTTCTTT. The chain couples TRBV15 to TRBJ1-1, with 7 bases aligning to TRBD1. Germline V lookup: CDR1 LNHNV, CDR2 YYDKDF (reference sequence). V lost 5 bases to trimming and J lost 6 bases; unmatched junction nucleotides: 12. The CDR3 spans 15 residues.

This chain links TRBV4-2 with TRBJ1-1, with a weak D call TRBD1 (6 bases). Germline V CDR1 and CDR2: LGHNA, YNFKEQ. V shed 7 bases and J shed 3 bases, with 12 bases lying between them. The length of the CDR3 is 13 residues. The CDR3 nucleotides are TGTGCCAGCACGACCAAGGGGGACACTGAAGCTTTCTTT. Protein sequence: CASTTKGDTEAFF.

V gene TRBV10-2 combines with J gene TRBJ2-7, with D perhaps matching TRBD1 (5 bases). CDR3 length equals 13 residues. V was clipped by 4 bases and J by 3 bases, with 10 bases between them. The V gene's germline CDR1 is WSHSY and CDR2 SAAADI. The CDR3 DNA sequence: TGCGCCAGCAGTGTTGGGCAGGGCTACGAGCAGTACTTC. Protein sequence: CASSVGQGYEQYF.